The table lists the clone carrying this T cell receptor beta chain with a few counts. Its antigen is unidentified. TCRdb used MiXCR to reprocess the PCR reads, holding one entry per CDR3 protein. Of around 470,000 distinct CDR3 sequences listed, about a fifth are singletons. These data belong to a study of molecular identifiers for immune sequencing clone quantification. On the study more broadly: Naive CD8 RNA (about 19,000 or 110,000 cells) was divided into five aliquots, with four sequenced. Points from the study as a whole: Jurkat TCR RNA from one cell was spiked into more than 800,000 naive cells, and it was reportedly detectable there.

This CDR3 has 14 amino acids. The V end was cut by 5 bases, the J end by 6 bases, with 14 bases between. CDR1 and CDR2 (germline): LNHDA, SQIVND (reference sequence). This rearrangement joins TRBV19 to TRBJ2-1, with D uncertain. The clonotype originates from a human donor in good health. Some libraries in this study had Jurkat cell RNA spiked in. Material: naive CD8+ T cells from blood, with Jurkat cell RNA spiked in. The subset: FACS-sorted CD8+CD4-CCR7+CD45RA+ naive T cells. The CDR3, as DNA: TGTGCCAGTAGTTACAGCCAAATGGGCAATGAGCAGTTCTTC. Translating gives CASSYSQMGNEQFF.